This passage covers 9 T cell receptor beta chains from one sample sequenced in a study of blood T cell repertoires in COVID-19 (dated by TCRdb to about 2020). Library method: the immunoSEQ multiplex PCR assay. The table comes from immuneACCESS by way of TCRdb, which keeps in-frame sequences with V and J called. Part of the clones is missing from these tables; in studies checked, under half for an unresolved V gene and the rest for unknown reasons. The sample table records under 300,000 clones; just over 90% of these occur just once. Approximately 2% of the sample rests with the top ten. Sequencing used PBMCs or T cells enriched from blood (not recorded which). These receptors all stem from a young woman who had recovered from COVID-19.

V and J are TRBV7-8 and TRBJ2-1; 7 bases map to TRBD2. There are 14 residues in the CDR3. Trimming cost V 1 base and J 9 bases; bases outside gene matches: 6. The germline CDR1 and CDR2 sequences are SGHVS and FQNEAQ. The CDR3 DNA is TGTGCCAGCAGCTTAGTCGTTGCTAGCGGTGAGCAGTTCTTC. Translating gives CASSLVVASGEQFF.

The chain carries TRBV5-4 and TRBJ2-5, with D possibly matching TRBD2 (7 bases). Between the trimmed V and J ends, which lost 1 base and 4 bases, there was a span of 11 bases. The CDR3 loop spans 14 amino acids. CDR1 is SGHNT, CDR2 YYREEE, per germline (reference sequence). CDR3 sequence: CASSLRGAGETQYF. The CDR3 nucleotides are TGTGCCAGCAGCTTGCGGGGGGCAGGAGAGACCCAGTACTTC.

V gene TRBV3-1 (or the pseudogene TRBV3-2) combines with J gene TRBJ1-2, with a possible D match to TRBD1 (6 bases). The length of the CDR3 is 13 residues. The ends were cut back, 7 bases at V and 0 bases at J, with 9 bases in the middle. The germline gives CDR1 LGHDT, CDR2 YNNKEL (reference sequence). DNA of the CDR3: TGTGCCAGCATGGGACACCCTAACTATGGCTACACCTTC. This gives the protein CASMGHPNYGYTF.

The chain links TRBV11-2 to TRBJ2-2; perhaps TRBD1 as D (6 bases). With 1 base removed from V and 2 bases from J, the gap between germline ends came to 11 bases. The CDR3 spans 16 residues. CDR1 is SGHAT and CDR2 is FQNNGV in the germline V gene. The DNA for the CDR3 is TGTGCCAGCAGCTTAGTGGCAGGGGTAAACACCGGGGAGCTGTTTTTT. Translated: CASSLVAGVNTGELFF. Full variable domain (remainder filled in from reference TRBV11-2 and TRBJ2-2): EAGVAQSPRYKIIEKRQSVAFWCNPISGHATLYWYQQILGQGPKLLIQFQNNGVVDDSQLPKDRFSAERLKGVDSTLKIQPAKLEDSAVYLCASSLVAGVNTGELFFGEGSRLTVL.

The chain links TRBV18 to TRBJ2-1; the match to TRBD2 covers 7 bases. Germline CDR1 reads KGHSH; CDR2 reads LQKENI. J lost 9 bases, V lost 0 bases, and 8 bases had no gene match. The CDR3 is 15 residues long. CDR3 amino acids: CASSPPEGGLGEQFF. The DNA of the CDR3 is TGTGCCAGCTCACCACCCGAGGGAGGGCTCGGTGAGCAGTTCTTC.

The sample holds one count of this clone. The chain is built from TRBV7-9 and TRBJ2-3, with 8 bases that match TRBD1. The CDR3 loop spans 16 amino acids. V trimming: 4 bases; J trimming: 2 bases; junction bases outside the gene matches: 8. Germline V CDR1 and CDR2: SEHNR, FQNEAQ (reference sequence). The CDR3 nucleotides read TGTGCCAGCAGCTCGAAGACAGGGGCCCTCACAGATACGCAGTATTTT. Translation gives CASSSKTGALTDTQYF.

V is TRBV19 and J is TRBJ1-2, with 7 nucleotides matching TRBD1. The V and J ends lost 3 bases and 4 bases, in that order; junction bases with no gene match: 2. The germline V gene has CDR1 LNHDA and CDR2 SQIVND (reference sequence). The CDR3 runs to 13 residues. In DNA form, the CDR3 reads TGTGCCAGTAGTATGGGACAGATCTATGGCTACACCTTC. Its protein product is CASSMGQIYGYTF.

The chain links TRBV15 to TRBJ1-2, with D unclear. V lost 0 bases and J 6 bases, leaving 11 bases between the germline ends. The CDR3 totals 14 residues. Germline assignment: CDR1 LNHNV and CDR2 YYDKDF (reference sequence). This CDR3 is CATSRDPKIDGYTF. The CDR3 coding sequence is TGTGCCACCAGCAGAGATCCTAAAATCGATGGCTACACCTTC. The full variable domain, rest sourced from reference TRBV15 and TRBJ1-2, is DAMVIQNPRYQVTQFGKPVTLSCSQTLNHNVMYWYQQKSSQAPKLLFHYYDKDFNNEADTPDNFQSRRPNTSFCFLDIRSPGLGDTAMYLCATSRDPKIDGYTFGSGTRLTVV.

This rearrangement joins TRBV10-3 to TRBJ2-1; TRBD1 might be the D (6 bases). Trimming cost V 3 bases and J 5 bases, with 8 bases left between them. CDR3 size: 13 residues. Germline V gene lookup returns CDR1 ENHRY and CDR2 SYGVKD. CDR3 DNA: TGTGCCATCAGTGATTCAGGGGACAATGAGCAGTTCTTC. This translates into CAISDSGDNEQFF.